Below are 32 T cell receptor beta chains sequenced from a single sample in a study of blood T cells in healthy people across ages. It was with a sample-barcoded 5' primer and a J-beta primer mix that a second PCR of roughly 7 to 12 cycles was run. TCRdb re-analysed the 5' RACE reads in MiXCR, keeping a single row per CDR3 protein. This repertoire shows 1.5 million to 1.9 million distinct CDR3 sequences, 40% to 45% found once; its top ten account for around 4%. The sample was blood. The origin of the receptors is a woman aged 18-29 years in good health.

This clonotype came up a few times. The CDR3 reads CASSMAGTRNGDTQYF. DNA for the CDR3: TGCGCCAGCAGCATGGCCGGGACTAGAAACGGAGATACGCAGTATTTT. This chain uses TRBV5-1 with TRBJ2-3, with 8 bases fitting TRBD2. CDR1 is SGHRS and CDR2 is YFSETQ in the germline V gene. After removal of 4 bases from V and 5 bases from J, the junction contained 12 bases not matched to a gene. The CDR3 contains 16 residues.

This clonotype has a handful of counts. The chain links TRBV20-1 to TRBJ1-5; D may be TRBD1 (6 bases). The CDR3 runs to 12 residues. Trimming cost V 6 bases and J 6 bases, with 12 bases left between them. Germline V gene data show CDR1 as DFQATT and CDR2 as SNEGSKA (reference sequence). The CDR3, as DNA: TGCAGTGCCCTGCAGGGGAGTCAGCCCCAGCATTTT. It codes for CSALQGSQPQHF.

The J gene is TRBJ1-2, the V gene TRBV29-1; 7 nucleotides line up with TRBD1. Germline CDR1 and CDR2: SQVTM and ANQGSEA. CDR3 length equals 12 residues. V lost 7 bases and J lost 4; bases outside the gene matches: 6. The CDR3 spells CSATGVLYGYTF. CDR3 nucleotide sequence: TGCAGCGCAACAGGGGTACTCTATGGCTACACCTTC.

For the CDR3, the DNA is TGTGCCAGCAGCCAACGTTTAGGACTACGCTCCTACGAGCAGTACTTC. Residues: CASSQRLGLRSYEQYF. The chain combines TRBV3-1 with TRBJ2-5; D might be TRBD2 (6 bases). Matching the DNA end better, TRBJ2-7 makes the J call doubtful. CDR3 length: 16 residues. In germline, CDR1 is LGHDT, CDR2 YNNKEL (reference sequence).

The V gene is TRBV6-5, the J gene TRBJ2-7, with 9 bases matching TRBD1. The CDR3 loop spans 13 amino acids. Germline V CDR1 and CDR2: MNHEY, SVGAGI. With V trimmed by 5 bases and J by 10 bases, 9 bases remained unmatched. DNA for the CDR3: TGTGCCAGCAGTGCCCTCGACAGGGGGGGACAGTACTTC. It specifies CASSALDRGGQYF.

This chain uses TRBV29-1 with TRBJ2-7; 7 nucleotides align to TRBD2. Trimming took 5 bases from V and 7 from J; bases not matched to a gene: 8. The CDR3 has 12 residues. CDR1 is SQVTM, CDR2 ANQGSEA, per germline. CDR3 region: CSVTSGEREQYF. The CDR3 DNA sequence: TGCAGCGTTACAAGCGGGGAGAGGGAGCAGTACTTC.

The chain combines TRBV27 with TRBJ1-6; perhaps TRBD1 as D (6 bases). This CDR3 spans 16 amino acids. Germline-derived CDR1 and CDR2 are MNHEY and SMNVEV (reference sequence). V was pared by 5 bases and J by 7 bases, with 18 bases between. CDR3 DNA: TGTGCCAGCAGTCCGCCAACAGGGTTGAGGAATTCACCCCTCCACTTT. This encodes CASSPPTGLRNSPLHF.

This clonotype was counted at least ten times. The chain uses TRBV5-1 and TRBJ2-4; maybe TRBD1 (6 bases). The CDR3 consists of 15 residues. CDR1 and CDR2 (germline): SGHRS, YFSETQ. The ends were cut back, 4 bases at V and 1 base at J, with 12 bases in the middle. This chain's CDR3 is CASSATGYAKNIQYF. CDR3 DNA: TGCGCCAGCAGCGCCACAGGGTACGCCAAAAACATTCAGTACTTC.

As to this clonotype: One base away lies a much larger clone, so this may be a sequencing read error. The V call is TRBV2, the J call TRBJ2-5; D is possibly TRBD2 (6 bases). Germline V CDR1 and CDR2: SNHLY, FYNNEI. The CDR3 covers 10 residues. The CDR3 region is CASSRETRYF. CDR3 nucleotide sequence: TGTGCCAGCAGTCGGGAGACCCGGTACTTC.

The chain employs TRBV20-1 and TRBJ2-2; possible D gene TRBD2, 5 bases. The CDR3 length is 14 residues. Germline CDR1 is DFQATT and CDR2 is SNEGSKA (reference sequence). V was trimmed by 6 bases and J by 1 base, leaving 12 bases between them. The CDR3 coding sequence is TGCAGTGCCCCTCGGGGTTGGAACACCGGGGAGCTGTTTTTT. It is translated as CSAPRGWNTGELFF.

A few counts support this clonotype. The CDR3 sequence is CASSFSTFSNYGYTF. In nucleotides, the CDR3 is TGTGCCAGCAGTTTTTCCACGTTTTCTAACTATGGCTACACCTTC. The V and J genes are TRBV27 and TRBJ1-2; D not resolved. This CDR3 is 15 amino acids long. The germline CDR1 and CDR2 sequences are MNHEY and SMNVEV (reference sequence). The ends were cut back, 3 bases at V and 0 bases at J, with 11 bases in the middle.

The rearrangement joins TRBV10-3 to TRBJ1-2; D might be TRBD1 (5 bases). CDR3 length: 14 amino acids. The germline gives CDR1 ENHRY, CDR2 SYGVKD. The V gene lost 3 bases and the J gene lost 3 bases, with 11 bases spanning the gap. CDR3 region: CAISDAPGDYGYTF. The CDR3 region has the DNA TGTGCCATCAGTGACGCACCGGGGGACTATGGCTACACCTTC.

There are a few counts of this clonotype. The V gene is TRBV29-1, the J gene TRBJ2-3; the D is unclear. The CDR3 loop spans 13 amino acids. The V end was cut by 6 bases, the J end by 2 bases, with 12 bases between. Germline-derived CDR1 and CDR2 are SQVTM and ANQGSEA. Here the CDR3 DNA reads TGCAGCGTACGACGGCAGATCACAGATACGCAGTATTTT. Translation gives CSVRRQITDTQYF.

The V gene is TRBV9, the J gene TRBJ2-1, with TRBD2 identical over 7 bases. In germline, CDR1 is SGDLS, CDR2 YYNGEE. The CDR3 runs 12 residues. Trimming at V came to 4 bases and at J to 9 bases, leaving 4 bases not matched to a gene. CDR3 amino acids: CASSLTSSEQFF. The CDR3 DNA sequence: TGTGCCAGCAGCCTGACTAGCTCTGAGCAGTTCTTC.

This clonotype has only a few counts. The chain employs TRBV5-1 and TRBJ2-1; tentatively, D is TRBD2 (5 bases). Per the germline V gene, CDR1 is SGHRS and CDR2 is YFSETQ. Between the trimmed V and J ends, which lost 0 bases and 7 bases, there was a span of 11 bases. The CDR3 totals 14 residues. CDR3 nucleotide sequence: TGCGCCAGCAGCTTGGGGCCTACGGGGAATGAGCAGTTCTTC. Translation: CASSLGPTGNEQFF.

This clonotype has a count of ten or more. The chain employs TRBV9 and TRBJ1-2, with 7 bases matching TRBD1. Germline V gene lookup returns CDR1 SGDLS and CDR2 YYNGEE. The length of the CDR3 is 18 residues. V lost 4 bases to trimming and J lost 4 bases; unmatched junction nucleotides: 19. CDR3 coding DNA: TGTGCCAGCAGCATTACCGGCCGGGACAGCGCATCGTTCTATGGCTACACCTTC. This codes for CASSITGRDSASFYGYTF.

The J gene is TRBJ2-7, the V gene TRBV9; the match to TRBD2 covers 10 bases. The CDR3 length is 16 residues. Germline V gives CDR1 SGDLS, CDR2 YYNGEE. Trimming took 1 base from V and 7 from J; bases not matched to a gene: 11. DNA for the CDR3: TGTGCCAGCAGCGTAAGGAGCGGGGGGGCACCCAATGAGCAGTACTTC. Residues: CASSVRSGGAPNEQYF.

This chain connects TRBV4-2 to TRBJ1-1; D gene unclear. The CDR3 spans 17 residues. Germline loops: CDR1 LGHNA, CDR2 YNFKEQ. The ends were cut back, 0 bases at V and 4 bases at J, with 18 bases in the middle. CDR3 residues: CASSQEEASPGCTEAFF. CDR3 nucleotide sequence: TGTGCCAGCAGCCAAGAGGAGGCCTCGCCAGGATGCACTGAAGCTTTCTTT.

This clonotype was seen more than once but under ten times. The V and J genes are TRBV20-1 and TRBJ1-4; no definite D call. Germline lookup yields CDR1 DFQATT and CDR2 SNEGSKA (reference sequence). V shed 0 bases and J shed 6 bases, with 8 bases lying between them. This CDR3 spans 13 amino acids. CDR3 DNA: TGCAGTGCTAGAGATGTGGCGGATGAAAAACTGTTTTTT. This sequence encodes CSARDVADEKLFF.

CDR3 bases: TGTGCCAGCAGCCCCCCCGGCGCCGGGTATGAGCAGTTCTTC. This sequence encodes CASSPPGAGYEQFF. This chain joins TRBV7-9 and TRBJ2-1; D unresolved. In germline, CDR1 is SEHNR, CDR2 FQNEAQ (reference sequence). There are 14 residues in the CDR3. Deletions cut 5 bases from V and 8 bases from J, with 16 bases between.

This clonotype was detected many times. The rearrangement joins TRBV11-2 to TRBJ1-2; 7 nucleotides line up with TRBD1. The germline V gene encodes CDR1 SGHAT and CDR2 FQNNGV. There are 14 residues in the CDR3. Trimming took 2 bases from V and 2 from J; bases not matched to a gene: 2. The CDR3 DNA is TGTGCCAGCAGCTTATCGACAGGGAACTATGGCTACACCTTC. The encoded protein is CASSLSTGNYGYTF.

This clonotype was observed a handful of times. The chain is built from TRBV5-1 and TRBJ2-3; D is possibly TRBD2 (5 bases). Germline V gives CDR1 SGHRS, CDR2 YFSETQ. The CDR3 covers 13 residues. V was cut by 6 bases and J by 3 bases, with 11 bases left in between. CDR3 amino acids: CASTRGVTDTQYF. CDR3 DNA: TGCGCCAGCACCCGGGGAGTAACAGATACGCAGTATTTT.

The V and J genes are TRBV4-1 and TRBJ2-1; TRBD1 agrees at 12 bases. With V trimmed by 4 bases and J by 9 bases, 7 bases remained unmatched. The CDR3 covers 15 residues. Germline V gene data show CDR1 as MGHRA and CDR2 as YSYEKL. The CDR3 DNA reads TGCGCCAGCAGCCCAAAGGGGACAGGGGGCAGTGAGCAGTTCTTC. This gives the protein CASSPKGTGGSEQFF.

The chain links TRBV3-1 to TRBJ2-4; D is undetermined. The better agreement between TRBJ2-7 and the DNA end casts doubt on the J call. The CDR3 loop spans 11 amino acids. The germline V gene has CDR1 LGHDT and CDR2 YNNKEL (reference sequence). The CDR3 loop is CASSQDTEQYF. The CDR3 nucleotides are TGTGCCAGCAGCCAAGATACCGAGCAGTACTTC.

J is TRBJ1-1 and V is TRBV3-1; D not certain. The length of the CDR3 is 15 residues. V was clipped by 3 bases and J by 2 bases, with 13 bases between them. Germline V lookup: CDR1 LGHDT, CDR2 YNNKEL (reference sequence). As DNA, the CDR3 is TGTGCCAGCAGCCACCCGACTTGGGGAAACACTGAAGCTTTCTTT. It translates to CASSHPTWGNTEAFF.

V and J are TRBV27 and TRBJ2-7, with D perhaps matching TRBD2 (5 bases). V was trimmed by 3 bases and J by 1 base, leaving 16 bases between them. CDR1 MNHEY and CDR2 SMNVEV come from the germline V gene (reference sequence). The CDR3 totals 16 residues. The CDR3 loop is CASSLGGGLISYEQYF. In DNA, the CDR3 is TGTGCCAGCAGTTTGGGCGGAGGTCTGATTTCCTACGAGCAGTACTTC.

Only a few counts were recorded for this clonotype. This sequence joins TRBV7-6 and TRBJ2-5; 8 nucleotides agree with TRBD2. V was pared by 2 bases and J by 1 base, with 9 bases of the junction left unmatched. This CDR3 comprises 17 residues. CDR1 and CDR2 from the germline V gene are SGHVS and FNYEAQ. The CDR3 coding sequence is TGTGCCAGCAGCTTAACGGGGGGGAGTAAGATCCAAGAGACCCAGTACTTC. This encodes CASSLTGGSKIQETQYF.

This clonotype was detected a few times. The V and J genes are TRBV29-1 and TRBJ1-1; no clear D. CDR3 size: 13 residues. Germline CDR1 SQVTM, CDR2 ANQGSEA. Trimming shortened V by 7 bases and J by 1 base, and 13 bases separated the two germline ends. The CDR3: CSAAARTNTEAFF. In DNA form, the CDR3 reads TGCAGCGCTGCGGCTAGGACGAACACTGAAGCTTTCTTT.

This clonotype was seen only a few times. The chain carries TRBV12-3 or TRBV12-4 and TRBJ1-2; maybe TRBD1 (6 bases). The CDR3 has 15 residues. With 2 bases removed from V and 6 bases from J, the gap between germline ends came to 16 bases. Here the CDR3 reads CASSLLEGGVNGYTF. The CDR3 DNA is TGTGCCAGCAGTTTACTTGAGGGGGGCGTTAATGGCTACACCTTC.

V and J are TRBV27 and TRBJ2-7; the D gene is possibly TRBD1 (6 bases). The CDR3 has 13 residues. Germline V CDR1 and CDR2: MNHEY, SMNVEV (reference sequence). V lost 6 bases and J 6 bases, leaving 15 bases between the germline ends. As DNA, the CDR3 is TGTGCCAGCAGAGATACAGGGTTGCGCGAGCAGTACTTC. Translating gives CASRDTGLREQYF.

The chain couples TRBV7-2 to TRBJ2-7; 12 bases map to TRBD1. Trimming removed 2 bases from V and 4 bases from J; junction bases left unmatched: 12. Germline V lookup: CDR1 SGHTA, CDR2 FQGNSA. The CDR3 sequence is 18 residues long. In DNA form, the CDR3 reads TGTGCCAGCAGCTTAAGGGGCCCGGGACAGGGGGCAGGATACGAGCAGTACTTC. This gives the protein CASSLRGPGQGAGYEQYF.

This clonotype was detected a few times. The chain is built from TRBV7-2 and TRBJ1-2; D is unclear. V was pared by 1 base and J by 10 bases, with 19 bases between. There are 15 residues in the CDR3. Germline V lookup: CDR1 SGHTA, CDR2 FQGNSA. The CDR3 is CASSLGPGLGLFYTF. CDR3 DNA: TGTGCCAGCAGCTTAGGGCCGGGGTTGGGGTTATTCTACACCTTC. Using reference TRBV7-2 and TRBJ1-2 for the parts outside the CDR3, the full variable domain is GAGVSQSPSNKVTEKGKDVELRCDPISGHTALYWYRQSLGQGLEFLIYFQGNSAPDKSGLPSDRFSAERTGGSVSTLTIQRTQQEDSAVYLCASSLGPGLGLFYTFGSGTRLTVV.